This entry lists 27 T cell receptor beta chains sequenced from one sample in a study of blood T cell repertoires in COVID-19. Profiled with immunoSEQ multiplex PCR; TCRdb holds only in-frame clones, not every one. Among under 200,000 clones, roughly 84% were seen once, and the ten largest hold under 3.5%. The sequenced material came from peripheral blood. The receptors were gathered from a woman in her fifties or sixties with acute or convalescent COVID-19.

The chain carries TRBV7-2 and TRBJ1-4, with TRBD1 matching 9 bases. The CDR3 is 14 amino acids. Germline CDR1 is SGHTA and CDR2 is FQGNSA. V lost 5 bases, J lost 6 bases, and 4 bases stayed unmatched. The CDR3 DNA follows: TGTGCCAGCAGCCAGGACAGGGGATATGAAAAACTGTTTTTT. It codes for CASSQDRGYEKLFF.

This chain uses TRBV6-4 with TRBJ1-4; D is unresolved. The CDR3 spans 12 residues. V shed 10 bases and J shed 8 bases, with 14 bases lying between them. Germline lookup yields CDR1 MRHNA and CDR2 SNTAGT. CDR3: CATQWGGEKLFF. The CDR3 nucleotides read TGTGCCACCCAGTGGGGAGGGGAAAAACTGTTTTTT.

This chain uses TRBV11-2 with TRBJ2-7; TRBD1 aligns across 8 bases. Trimming removed 4 bases from V and 7 bases from J; junction bases left unmatched: 15. In germline, CDR1 is SGHAT, CDR2 FQNNGV. The CDR3 runs to 16 residues. Written as DNA, the CDR3 is TGTGCCAGCAGCTCACAGGGGGGCCCCCACAACAGAGAGCAGTACTTC. Protein product: CASSSQGGPHNREQYF.

J is TRBJ1-4 and V is TRBV6-5; D is unresolved. The CDR3 has 15 residues. CDR1 MNHEY and CDR2 SVGAGI come from the germline V gene. Between the trimmed V and J ends, which lost 0 bases and 0 bases, there was a span of 5 bases. Here the CDR3 reads CASSYSGTTNEKLFF. In DNA form, the CDR3 reads TGTGCCAGCAGTTACTCGGGCACAACTAATGAAAAACTGTTTTTT.

This chain links TRBV5-1 with TRBJ1-1; 7 bases agree with TRBD1. The CDR3 is 14 residues long. Per germline, CDR1 SGHRS and CDR2 YFSETQ. The V and J ends lost 2 bases and 4 bases, in that order; junction bases with no gene match: 5. The CDR3 sequence is CASSLEGGSTEAFF. The DNA of the CDR3 is TGCGCCAGCAGCTTAGAAGGGGGCTCCACTGAAGCTTTCTTT.

The sample holds one count of this clone. The V and J genes are TRBV6-5 and TRBJ2-7; 8 bases match TRBD1. The CDR3 has 13 residues. The junction had 7 bases not matched to a gene; V was cut back by 6 bases and J by 6 bases. Per germline, CDR1 MNHEY and CDR2 SVGAGI. CDR3 protein: CASRLGQEGEQYF. The CDR3 coding sequence is TGTGCCAGCAGGCTGGGACAGGAAGGCGAGCAGTACTTC.

The genes are TRBV28 and TRBJ1-3, with 7 bases identical to TRBD1. Germline loops: CDR1 MDHEN, CDR2 SYDVKM. This CDR3 region has 16 residues. Trimming removed 11 bases from V and 2 bases from J; junction bases left unmatched: 15. The CDR3 sequence: CAGAGQSFLPGNTIYF. The DNA of the CDR3 is TGTGCCGGCGCGGGACAGTCCTTTCTCCCTGGAAACACCATATATTTT.

This clone was seen more than once but under ten times. This rearrangement joins TRBV4-3 to TRBJ1-2; 7 bases fit TRBD1. The V gene's germline CDR1 is LGHNA and CDR2 YSLEER. The CDR3 is made up of 15 amino acids. J was trimmed by 2 bases and V by 3 bases; bases with no gene match: 6. CDR3 coding DNA: TGCGCCAGCAGCCACAGACAGGGCGCCAACTATGGCTACACCTTC. It is translated as CASSHRQGANYGYTF.

CDR3 coding DNA: TGTGCCACTAGCGGCACAGCCACTTATAACTATGGCTACACCTTC. It is translated as CATSGTATYNYGYTF. The chain has TRBV10-3 and TRBJ1-2; no clear D. The CDR3 runs to 15 residues. Germline CDR1 ENHRY, CDR2 SYGVKD. Trimming took 10 bases from V and 1 from J, leaving 19 bases between them.

In its sample, this clone was seen a few times. The chain couples TRBV10-1 to TRBJ2-2, with TRBD1 as a possible D gene (6 bases). The CDR3 totals 13 residues. Germline CDR1 and CDR2: WNHNN and SYGVQD (reference sequence). V was shortened by 10 bases and J by 1 base, with 10 bases between the two germline ends. This CDR3 reads CATDRMNTGELFF. CDR3 nucleotides: TGCGCCACCGACAGGATGAACACCGGGGAGCTGTTTTTT.

The chain combines TRBV11-2 with TRBJ2-1; a weak D match, TRBD2 (6 bases). This CDR3 region has 17 residues. V was shortened by 0 bases and J by 2 bases, with 14 bases between the two germline ends. Germline CDR1 SGHAT, CDR2 FQNNGV. In nucleotides, the CDR3 is TGTGCCAGCAGCTTAGATGGGCGGGGTGGGGCCTACAATGAGCAGTTCTTC. It is translated as CASSLDGRGGAYNEQFF.

The chain combines TRBV7-2 with TRBJ2-1, with 9 nucleotides matching TRBD2. Germline CDR1 reads SGHTA; CDR2 reads FQGNSA. This CDR3 region has 15 residues. J gave up 4 bases and V 2 bases, and 3 bases lay outside the gene matches. CDR3 in DNA: TGTGCCAGCAGCTTAAAGAGCGGGGGGTACAATGAGCAGTTCTTC. It yields the protein CASSLKSGGYNEQFF.

This rearrangement joins TRBV3-1 (or the pseudogene TRBV3-2) to TRBJ2-1; 7 nucleotides line up with TRBD1. V shed 2 bases and J 14 bases; nucleotides not matched to a gene: 6. The CDR3 spans 12 residues. Germline loops: CDR1 LGHDT, CDR2 YNNKEL (reference sequence). This chain's CDR3 is CASSQRGQVKFF. The DNA for the CDR3 is TGTGCCAGCAGCCAACGAGGACAGGTAAAGTTCTTC.

The rearrangement uses TRBV29-1 and TRBJ1-5; possibly TRBD1 for D (5 bases). V was trimmed by 4 bases and J by 5 bases, leaving 9 bases between them. There are 12 residues in the CDR3. Looked up from germline, CDR1 is SQVTM and CDR2 is ANQGSEA. This CDR3 reads CSVVSGDQPQHF. The DNA for the CDR3 is TGCAGCGTTGTTTCGGGGGATCAGCCCCAGCATTTT.

DNA of the CDR3: TGTGCCAGCAGTTACTCGCGTACGAACACTGAAGCTTTCTTT. Protein: CASSYSRTNTEAFF. V gene TRBV6-5 combines with J gene TRBJ1-1; the D is unclear. V was pared by 0 bases and J by 1 base, with 6 bases between. Germline V gene sequence: CDR1 MNHEY, CDR2 SVGAGI. The CDR3 is 14 residues long.

V is TRBV11-1 and J is TRBJ1-1; 8 positions match TRBD1. From germline, CDR1 is SGHAT and CDR2 FQDESV (reference sequence). The V segment lost 5 bases and the J segment 4 bases; nucleotides outside the gene matches: 6. The CDR3 is 14 amino acids. CDR3 nucleotide sequence: TGTGCCAGCAGCGCCCGGGACAGGACCACTGAAGCTTTCTTT. Encoded protein: CASSARDRTTEAFF.

Comment on this clone: Germline is not matched at one junction end, which may reflect a read error. The V and J genes are TRBV24-1 and TRBJ1-2; 10 bases are shared with TRBD1. CDR3 length equals 17 residues. Germline V gives CDR1 KGHDR, CDR2 SFDVKD. The CDR3 DNA reads TGTGCCACAAGTGGCGTTAGGACAGGGGGTCGATATGAAGGCTACACCTTC. This sequence encodes CATSGVRTGGRYEGYTF.

This clone has only a few counts. This chain connects TRBV10-3 to TRBJ1-1; D call uncertain. V was shortened by 1 base and J by 5 bases, with 8 bases between the two germline ends. The CDR3 loop spans 13 amino acids. From germline, CDR1 is ENHRY and CDR2 SYGVKD. The CDR3 coding sequence is TGTGCCATCAGTGAGTTTAGAGAGACTGAAGCTTTCTTT. It specifies CAISEFRETEAFF.

This chain links TRBV7-2 with TRBJ2-2, with 7 bases aligning to TRBD2. The CDR3 consists of 18 residues. Germline assignment: CDR1 SGHTA and CDR2 FQGNSA. The junction had 15 bases not matched to a gene; V was cut back by 2 bases and J by 6 bases. The CDR3, as DNA: TGTGCCAGCAGCTTAATAGGGTCGGGACTAAGGATTTCCGGGGAGCTGTTTTTT. Protein product: CASSLIGSGLRISGELFF.

The V call is TRBV7-8, the J call TRBJ1-1; D is ambiguous. The CDR3 spans 15 residues. V dropped 4 bases and J dropped 6 bases, with 18 bases sitting between them. CDR1 is SGHVS, CDR2 FQNEAQ, per germline. CDR3: CASSSDYGLDPEAFF. The CDR3 nucleotides are TGTGCCAGCAGCTCTGACTATGGATTGGACCCTGAAGCTTTCTTT.

To note about this clone: No DNA is shown, since the ends of the CDR3 on it are uncertain; the CDR3 is the one TCRdb lists. The V and J genes are TRBV28 and TRBJ2-7; TRBD1 is taken as the D call from the table, unchecked against the DNA. The CDR3 is made up of 12 amino acids, end residues included. Germline lookup yields CDR1 MDHEN and CDR2 SYDVKM. CDR3 protein: CASSFWGQGANF.

The chain links TRBV5-6 to TRBJ1-4; tentative D call: TRBD1 (6 bases). Germline loops: CDR1 SGHDT, CDR2 YYEEEE. This CDR3 has 15 residues. V lost 4 bases and J lost 8, with 18 bases in between. The CDR3 loop reads CASSPRTQGSEKLFF. In DNA, the CDR3 is TGTGCCAGCAGCCCCCGGACGCAGGGGAGCGAAAAACTGTTTTTT.

This clone was seen only a few times. V and J are TRBV24-1 and TRBJ2-2; 7 nucleotides align to TRBD1. In germline, CDR1 is KGHDR, CDR2 SFDVKD. This CDR3 spans 17 amino acids. The V and J ends lost 4 bases and 3 bases, in that order; junction bases with no gene match: 10. The CDR3 coding sequence is TGTGCCACCAGTGACACAACCCGACAGGGCCACACCGGGGAGCTGTTTTTT. As protein: CATSDTTRQGHTGELFF.

The rearrangement joins TRBV6-5 to TRBJ1-6; D gene uncertain. Trimming took 1 base from V and 8 from J, leaving 9 bases between them. The germline CDR1 and CDR2 sequences are MNHEY and SVGAGI. The CDR3 sequence is 14 residues long. For the CDR3, the DNA is TGTGCCAGCAGTTACTACGGGGTCGATTCACCCCTCCACTTT. It yields the protein CASSYYGVDSPLHF.

The V gene is TRBV27, the J gene TRBJ2-5; D is ambiguous. The CDR3 contains 13 residues. Trimming pared 4 bases from V and 2 bases from J, leaving 8 bases between. Looked up from germline, CDR1 is MNHEY and CDR2 is SMNVEV (reference sequence). Written as DNA, the CDR3 is TGTGCCAGCAGTTCTACTAATCAAGAGACCCAGTACTTC. This encodes CASSSTNQETQYF.

A few counts support this clone. The chain uses TRBV19 and TRBJ1-6; tentatively, D is TRBD1 (6 bases). This CDR3 is built from 13 residues. The germline gives CDR1 LNHDA, CDR2 SQIVND (reference sequence). Trimming stripped 8 bases from V and 7 bases from J, with 12 bases between. The CDR3 protein is CASHEGGNSPLHF. The CDR3 DNA is TGTGCCAGTCACGAGGGGGGGAATTCACCCCTCCACTTT.

The chain carries TRBV3-1 (or the pseudogene TRBV3-2) and TRBJ2-1, with D tentatively TRBD2 (6 bases). Germline-derived CDR1 and CDR2 are LGHDT and YNNKEL (reference sequence). Between the trimmed V and J ends, which lost 1 base and 10 bases, there was a span of 11 bases. The CDR3 totals 13 residues. The CDR3 DNA is TGTGCCAGCAGCCAAGCCGGGGGTGGGGAGCAGTTCTTC. It translates to CASSQAGGGEQFF.